This TCR beta chain was captured by sequencing in a study of cytomegalovirus exposure and HLA in healthy donors (dated by TCRdb to the late 2010s). About the full investigation: An earlier analysis of some 600 of the donors reported approximately 300 Gb of sequence data and around 100 million unique TCR beta sequences obtained from around 190 million T cells. The study profiled the T cell repertoires of around 700 subjects by immunosequencing and related them to cytomegalovirus serostatus. A later genetic analysis took genome-wide SNP genotypes for about 65% of the roughly 670 donors and used that subset as a discovery cohort. To predict cytomegalovirus infection status, the study combined high-throughput TCR immunosequencing, statistical association of individual TCRs with disease status, and machine learning. The study aimed to test whether signatures of past pathogen exposure could be identified by cataloging public T cell receptors. In addition to the first cohort of approximately 650 subjects, a separate validation cohort of approximately 130 different subjects was used. Among roughly 400 genotyped donors of the cohort, an average of around 240,000 unique TCR beta nucleotide sequences were sequenced per donor, 15% to 20% of them non-productive. The number of typed donors differed by locus: about 620-630 for A, B, C, DRB1 and DQB1; 500 to 550 for DQA1; some 590 for DPA1; and roughly 450 for DPB1. Of the 300 to 450 genotyped donors, 65% to 90% fell in the genetic ancestry cluster associated with self-reported Caucasian donors. An early release covering about 600 HLA-typed donors comprised approximately 300 gigabases of sequencing data and around 80 million unique TCR sequences. Four to six DR-DQ haplotypes were handled as single units for association and clustering, since linkage in the cohort was strong. All discovery cohort repertoires had been generated using a single sequencing platform. In an earlier analysis of more than 550 of the donors, high-throughput TCR beta sequencing was used to judge whether each TCR beta V gene segment behaved as functional or pseudogenic. HLA typing covered class I and class II loci at four-digit resolution. Donor age, sex, ethnicity and CMV serostatus were compiled alongside the repertoire data. In the later analysis, no new phenotypic data were used to find candidate immune exposures; instead, reliance was placed on TCR beta sequences and their occurrence across donors. In a later analysis, previously published TCR beta repertoires from hundreds of donors were re-analyzed and high-resolution HLA genotyping was added so that TCR occurrence patterns could be studied. Points the paper makes about the study in general: According to the authors, the approach could potentially be generalized to other disease states and immunological phenotypes. Correlated functional status among segregating V segments might be attributable to linkage disequilibrium, but an unknown experimental factor could not be ruled out. In an earlier analysis of approximately 600 of the donors, most TCR beta V segments were observed in productive rearrangements about 87% or about 30% of the time, broadly matching IMGT annotations. The only immune exposure information available for the cohort was CMV serostatus. When HLA alleles, especially DR and DQ, strongly co-occurred, TCR associations were difficult to assign to individual alleles. A cluster of highly shared sequence variants was judged likely to be a technical artifact of the sequencing pipeline. The study listed 150 to 200 TCR beta chains as associated with cytomegalovirus. According to a later analysis, most CMV-associated TCR beta chains appeared to be HLA-restricted, and the HLA associations seemed to be driven largely by CMV exposure. Seventeen rarely observed V segments, including chromosome 9 orphons, were excluded from the earlier analysis of about 610 of the donors because counts were too low. In a later genetic analysis, fewer N-insertions in productive TCRs were reported among donors in an Asian-associated ancestry cluster than the roughly 700-donor mean. In a later genetic analysis, a missense DCLRE1C variant was associated with V-gene and J-gene trimming of TCR beta chains, and the association was replicated in an independent cohort. The classifier was reported to diagnose cytomegalovirus status with high specificity and sensitivity in both the original and validation cohorts. Most TCR sequences were observed very rarely across donors, whereas some public TCRs were present in many individuals. A further reported finding was that TCR beta sequences accurately predicted the HLA-A and HLA-B alleles for most subjects in the first cohort. According to a later analysis, parvovirus B19, influenza, CMV and Epstein-Barr virus appeared linked to several top co-occurrence clusters. In a later analysis, about 17,000 TCR beta sequences were associated with specific HLA alleles at a false discovery rate of 0.05. Because some donors lacked HLA typing at each locus, the association tests relied only on the typed subset. A few of the identified cytomegalovirus-associated TCR beta chains were confirmed in vitro to be specific for cytomegalovirus antigens. The 87-base-pair reads could not distinguish some IMGT-functional V segments, including TRBV6-2 and TRBV6-3, so those segments were excluded. In a later analysis, HLA-associated TCR beta chains showed more clonal expansion and lower generation probabilities than non-associated chains that were equally common. This cohort had only TCR beta chains sequenced, and the lack of alpha or paired-chain data limited which features could be detected. In a later analysis, TCR association rates were found to vary across HLA loci, with the most associated TCRs seen for DRB1 alleles and the fewest for HLA-C alleles. Presence/absence analyses assumed roughly uniform sequencing depth across donors, an assumption that may not hold.

Library preparation used the immunoSEQ multiplex PCR assay. For the multiplex PCR, a mixture combining 60 forward primers for TCR Vbeta segments and 13 reverse primers for TCR Jbeta segments was used. The CDR3 region of rearranged TCR beta genes was amplified from genomic DNA with a multiplex PCR assay. The amplified TCR beta libraries were sequenced on the Illumina HiSeq System as 87-base-pair reads. Processing in the source paper ran as follows. A later analysis counted about 80 million unique TCR beta chains across the 700 or so repertoires, and 9 million to 14 million of these chains were shared by at least two donors. To remove PCR and sequencing errors, raw reads were error-corrected and collapsed into unique sequences using a nearest-neighbor algorithm that merged closely related sequences. V, D and J gene segments were assigned by aligning CDR3 sequences to IMGT reference sequences. Each retained sequence needed at least a six-nucleotide match to both a V gene segment and a J gene segment. A rearrangement counted as productive if the CDR3 had no stop codons and remained in frame with V and J, and every other rearrangement counted as non-productive. Following IMGT convention, CDR3 was defined as the stretch from the second conserved V-encoded cysteine to the conserved J-encoded phenylalanine. The earlier analysis of 450 to 750 of the donors excluded any sequence lacking an unambiguous match to a single V gene segment. In an earlier analysis of some 590 of the donors, V segments were called functional above 56.7% productive rearrangements and were called segregating when the between-donor standard deviation exceeded 5%. A statistical classification framework was built to diagnose cytomegalovirus status from the catalog of TCR beta chain sequences. A later analysis assigned V and J genes by comparing TCR nucleotide sequences with IMGT/GENE-DB human TR gene sequences. A later analysis assigned CDR3 sequences and most-parsimonious VDJ recombination scenarios with the TCRdist pipeline. A later analysis defined each TCR beta chain by its CDR3 amino acid sequence plus V-gene family, and excluded reads lacking a unique V-gene family. To address suspected cross-contamination and a sequencing artifact, a later analysis removed some 620 highly shared, low-generation-probability nucleotide sequences. In a later analysis, a clonal expansion index was calculated for each public chain from normalized within-repertoire ranks of inferred template counts. In a later analysis, generation probabilities were computed with a VDJ recombination model fitted to out-of-frame rearrangements, and the resulting probabilities were checked against IGoR. In a later analysis, hypergeometric tests were used to score TCR-TCR, TCR-HLA and TCR-CMV co-occurrence, with a repertoire-size bias correction applied to TCR pairs. A later analysis estimated false discovery rates by permuting HLA or CMV assignments 20 times. In a later analysis, co-occurring TCRs were grouped using DBSCAN, and TCRdist sequence similarity was added for clustering within HLA-allele-positive subsets. Repertoires with fewer than 30,000 or more than 120,000 public chains were left out of co-occurrence clustering, as were four to six repertoires with anomalous nucleotide sharing. TCRdb stores this immuneACCESS table with in-frame sequences only. Part of the clones is absent; in the studies checked, under half of the shortfall reflects unresolved V genes, and no reason is known for the rest. V and J calls and clone size are copied from that table; D and trimming were computed from the DNA. Within this sample are just over 95,000 clones, with around 79% of them counted one time only. The ten largest clonotypes hold around 5.3% of the sample.

Concerning this clone: Its binding antigen is unknown. The junction departs from germline at one end; a sequencing error may be responsible.

The cohort was made up of about 670 healthy bone marrow donors. At the time of sampling, every cohort member was nominally healthy, though immune exposures that went unrecorded were likely present. The donor tested CMV seronegative and was one of the 352 seronegative cohort members. A peripheral blood sample was collected from each donor, and TCR beta sequencing was performed on peripheral blood mononuclear cells. Genomic DNA was extracted from the blood cell samples with the Qiagen DNeasy Blood Extraction Kit. The germline V gene (reference sequence) supplies CDR1 SSHAT and CDR2 FNYEAQ. There are 15 amino acids in the CDR3, from cysteine to phenylalanine inclusive. The retained sequence is limited to the CDR3, 45 bases, with the frame set at the first base.

The sequenced sample was PBMCs. This receptor was taken from a woman in her forties in good health and CMV-seronegative. The chain employs TRBV7-7 and TRBJ2-2; 9 nucleotides in the junction match TRBD2. The CDR3 has the sequence CASSSGLALAGELFF. The nucleotide sequence is TGTGCTAGCAGCTCCGGACTAGCGTTGGCCGGGGAGCTGTTTTTT. Beyond the CDR3, the reference TRBV7-7 and TRBJ2-2 genes provide the residues; the full variable domain reads: GAGVSQSPRYKVTKRGQDVTLRCDPISSHATLYWYQQALGQGPEFLTYFNYEAQPDKSGLPSDRFSAERPEGSISTLTIQRTEQRDSAMYRCASSSGLALAGELFFGEGSRLTVL.